This T cell receptor (beta chain) was observed in a study of blood T cell repertoires in COVID-19. At the level of the study: The United States, Italy and Spain provided the acute and convalescent COVID-19 samples.

Method: immunoSEQ multiplex PCR; TCRdb's copy keeps in-frame clones and lacks some. The sample records 210,000 or so clones, 83% being singletons. All enrollees were about 18 to 89 years old and from fewer than 30 US areas. Participants reported their clinical history, and cohort assignment relied on those reports. Participants in the exposed group had met a COVID-19 case in the 2 weeks before joining the study. CDR3 length equals 15 residues. The germline V gene encodes CDR1 SGHVS and CDR2 FQNEAQ. The V end was cut by 1 base, the J end by 3 bases, with 12 bases between. Sequencing input: PBMCs or T cells enriched from blood (not recorded which). The clonotype comes from a woman in her fifties or sixties who had been exposed to COVID-19. V gene TRBV7-8 combines with J gene TRBJ1-2; D unclear. The CDR3 here is CASSLVVAGDYGYTF. In nucleotides, the CDR3 is TGTGCCAGCAGCTTAGTAGTAGCGGGAGACTATGGCTACACCTTC.